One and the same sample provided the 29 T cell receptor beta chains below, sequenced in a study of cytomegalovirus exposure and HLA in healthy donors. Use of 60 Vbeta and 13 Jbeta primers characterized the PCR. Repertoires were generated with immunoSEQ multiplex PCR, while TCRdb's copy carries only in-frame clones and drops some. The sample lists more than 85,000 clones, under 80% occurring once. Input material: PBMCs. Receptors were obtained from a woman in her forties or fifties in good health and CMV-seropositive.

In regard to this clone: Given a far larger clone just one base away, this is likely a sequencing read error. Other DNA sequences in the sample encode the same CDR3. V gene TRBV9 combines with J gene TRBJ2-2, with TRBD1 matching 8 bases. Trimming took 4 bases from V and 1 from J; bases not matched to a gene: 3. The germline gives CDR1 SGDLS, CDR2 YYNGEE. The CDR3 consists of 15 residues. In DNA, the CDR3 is TGTGCCAGCAGCCCCGGGACAGGGAACACCGGGGAGCTGTTTTTT. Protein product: CASSPGTGNTGELFF.

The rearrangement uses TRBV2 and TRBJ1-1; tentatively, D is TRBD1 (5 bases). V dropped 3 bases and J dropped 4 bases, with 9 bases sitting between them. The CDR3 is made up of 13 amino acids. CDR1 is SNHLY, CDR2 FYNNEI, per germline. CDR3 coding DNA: TGTGCCAGCAGTGACGGCAGGGCCACTGAAGCTTTCTTT. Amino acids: CASSDGRATEAFF.

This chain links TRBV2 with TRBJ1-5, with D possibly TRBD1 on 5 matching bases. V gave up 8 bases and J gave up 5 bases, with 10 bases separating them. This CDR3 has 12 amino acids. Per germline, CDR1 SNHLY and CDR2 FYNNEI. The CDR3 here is CASWGGDQPQHF. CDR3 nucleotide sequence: TGTGCCAGCTGGGGGGGGGATCAGCCCCAGCATTTT.

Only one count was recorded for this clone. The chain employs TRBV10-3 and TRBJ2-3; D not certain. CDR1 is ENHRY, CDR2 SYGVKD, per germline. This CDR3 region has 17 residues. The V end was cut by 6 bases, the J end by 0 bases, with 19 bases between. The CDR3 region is CAISLPPQVSSTDTQYF. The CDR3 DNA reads TGTGCCATCAGCCTTCCTCCGCAGGTATCTAGCACAGATACGCAGTATTTT.

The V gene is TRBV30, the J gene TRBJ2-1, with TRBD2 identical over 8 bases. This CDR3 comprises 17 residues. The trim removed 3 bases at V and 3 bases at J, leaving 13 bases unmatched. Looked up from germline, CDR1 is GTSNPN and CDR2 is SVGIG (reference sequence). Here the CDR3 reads CAWSDLWGRGVYNEQFF. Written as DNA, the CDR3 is TGTGCCTGGAGCGACCTCTGGGGGCGGGGGGTCTACAATGAGCAGTTCTTC.

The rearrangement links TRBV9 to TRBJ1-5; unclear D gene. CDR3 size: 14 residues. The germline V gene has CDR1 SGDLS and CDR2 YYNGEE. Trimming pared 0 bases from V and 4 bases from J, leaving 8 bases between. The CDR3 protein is CASSVGLLNQPQHF. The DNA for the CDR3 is TGTGCCAGCAGCGTAGGGCTCTTGAATCAGCCCCAGCATTTT.

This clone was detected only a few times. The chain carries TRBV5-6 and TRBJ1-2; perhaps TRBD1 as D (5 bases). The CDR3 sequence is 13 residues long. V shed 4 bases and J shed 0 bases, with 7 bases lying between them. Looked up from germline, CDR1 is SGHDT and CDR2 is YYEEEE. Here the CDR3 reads CASSAGTNYGYTF. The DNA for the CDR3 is TGTGCCAGCAGCGCAGGGACTAACTATGGCTACACCTTC.

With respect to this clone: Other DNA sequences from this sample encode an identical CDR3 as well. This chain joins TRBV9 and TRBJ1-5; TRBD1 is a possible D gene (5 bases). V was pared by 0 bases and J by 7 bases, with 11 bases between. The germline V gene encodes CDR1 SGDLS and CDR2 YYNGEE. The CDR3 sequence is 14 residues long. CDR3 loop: CASSVDGAGQPQHF. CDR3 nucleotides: TGTGCCAGCAGCGTAGACGGCGCAGGGCAGCCCCAGCATTTT.

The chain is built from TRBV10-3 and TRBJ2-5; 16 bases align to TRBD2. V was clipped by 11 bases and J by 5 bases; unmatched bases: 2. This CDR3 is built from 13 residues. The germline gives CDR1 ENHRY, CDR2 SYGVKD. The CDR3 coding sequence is TGTGCCTCGGGACTAGCGGGAGGGGAGACCCAGTACTTC. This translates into CASGLAGGETQYF.

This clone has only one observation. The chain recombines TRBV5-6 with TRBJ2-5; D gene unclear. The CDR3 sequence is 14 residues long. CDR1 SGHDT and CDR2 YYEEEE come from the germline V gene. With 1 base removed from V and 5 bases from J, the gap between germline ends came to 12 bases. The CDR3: CASSLITVRETQYF. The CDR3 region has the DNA TGTGCCAGCAGCTTGATCACAGTCCGGGAGACCCAGTACTTC.

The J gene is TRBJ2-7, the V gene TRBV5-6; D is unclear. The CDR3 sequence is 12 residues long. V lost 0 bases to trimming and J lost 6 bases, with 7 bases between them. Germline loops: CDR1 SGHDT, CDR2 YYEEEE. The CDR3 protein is CASSLAGFEQYF. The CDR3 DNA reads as TGTGCCAGCAGCTTGGCCGGGTTCGAGCAGTACTTC.

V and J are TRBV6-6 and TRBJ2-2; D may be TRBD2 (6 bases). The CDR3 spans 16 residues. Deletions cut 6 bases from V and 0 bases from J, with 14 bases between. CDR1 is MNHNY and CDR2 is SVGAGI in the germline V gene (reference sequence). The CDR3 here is CASSRSAGTNTGELFF. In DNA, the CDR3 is TGTGCCAGCAGCCGTTCGGCGGGGACGAACACCGGGGAGCTGTTTTTT.

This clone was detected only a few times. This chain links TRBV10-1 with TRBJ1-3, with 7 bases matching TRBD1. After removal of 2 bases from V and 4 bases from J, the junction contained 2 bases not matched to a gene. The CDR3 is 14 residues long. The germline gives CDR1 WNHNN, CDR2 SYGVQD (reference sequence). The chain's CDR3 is CASSEPGQGNTIYF. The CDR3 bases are TGCGCCAGCAGTGAGCCGGGACAGGGAAACACCATATATTTT.

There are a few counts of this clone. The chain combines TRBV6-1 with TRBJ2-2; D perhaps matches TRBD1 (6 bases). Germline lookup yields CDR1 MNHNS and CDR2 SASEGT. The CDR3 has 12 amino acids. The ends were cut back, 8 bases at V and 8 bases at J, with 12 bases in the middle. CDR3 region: CASQTGGGELFF. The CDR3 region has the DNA TGTGCCAGCCAGACAGGCGGAGGGGAGCTGTTTTTT.

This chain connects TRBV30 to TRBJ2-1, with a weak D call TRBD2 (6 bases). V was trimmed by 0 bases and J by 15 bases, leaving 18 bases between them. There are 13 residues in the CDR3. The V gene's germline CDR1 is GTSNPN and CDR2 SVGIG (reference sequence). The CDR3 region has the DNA TGTGCCTGGAGTGTACTCGCGGGGCCTTTCCTGTTCTTC. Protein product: CAWSVLAGPFLFF.

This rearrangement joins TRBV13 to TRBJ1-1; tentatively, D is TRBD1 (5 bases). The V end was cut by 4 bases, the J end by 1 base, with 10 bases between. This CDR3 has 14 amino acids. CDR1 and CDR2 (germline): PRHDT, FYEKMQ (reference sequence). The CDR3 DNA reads TGTGCCAGCAGCTCGGGGGGTGGGAACACTGAAGCTTTCTTT. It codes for CASSSGGGNTEAFF.

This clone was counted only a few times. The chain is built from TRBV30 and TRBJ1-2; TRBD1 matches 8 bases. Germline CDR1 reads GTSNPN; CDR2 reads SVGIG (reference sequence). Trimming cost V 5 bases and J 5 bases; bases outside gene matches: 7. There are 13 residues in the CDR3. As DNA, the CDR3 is TGTGCCTGGCACCGGGACAGGCCTTATGGCTACACCTTC. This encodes CAWHRDRPYGYTF.

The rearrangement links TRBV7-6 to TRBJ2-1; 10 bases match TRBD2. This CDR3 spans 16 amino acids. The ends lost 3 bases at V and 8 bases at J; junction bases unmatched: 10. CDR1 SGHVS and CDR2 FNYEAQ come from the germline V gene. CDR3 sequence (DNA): TGTGCCAGCAGCTTCTCAGGAGCGGGAGGGCCCTATGAGCAGTTCTTC. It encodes CASSFSGAGGPYEQFF.

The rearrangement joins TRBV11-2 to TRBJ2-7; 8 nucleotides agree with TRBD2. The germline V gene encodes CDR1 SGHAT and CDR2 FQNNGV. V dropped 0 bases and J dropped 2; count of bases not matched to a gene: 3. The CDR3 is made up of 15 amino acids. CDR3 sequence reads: CASSLELAVPYEQYF. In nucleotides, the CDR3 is TGTGCCAGCAGCTTAGAACTAGCGGTACCCTACGAGCAGTACTTC.

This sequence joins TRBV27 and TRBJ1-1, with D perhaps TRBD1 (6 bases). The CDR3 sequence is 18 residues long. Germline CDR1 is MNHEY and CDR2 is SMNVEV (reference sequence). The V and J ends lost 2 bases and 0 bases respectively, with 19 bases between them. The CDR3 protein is CASSLEQWGRTMNTEAFF. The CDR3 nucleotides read TGTGCCAGCAGTTTAGAGCAGTGGGGGCGGACAATGAACACTGAAGCTTTCTTT.

CDR3 residues: CAWEGANQPQHF. The CDR3 DNA follows: TGTGCCTGGGAAGGGGCCAATCAGCCCCAGCATTTT. The chain employs TRBV30 and TRBJ1-5; TRBD1 might be the D (5 bases). CDR1 and CDR2 (germline): GTSNPN, SVGIG (reference sequence). The ends were cut back, 5 bases at V and 3 bases at J, with 8 bases in the middle. This CDR3 is 12 amino acids long.

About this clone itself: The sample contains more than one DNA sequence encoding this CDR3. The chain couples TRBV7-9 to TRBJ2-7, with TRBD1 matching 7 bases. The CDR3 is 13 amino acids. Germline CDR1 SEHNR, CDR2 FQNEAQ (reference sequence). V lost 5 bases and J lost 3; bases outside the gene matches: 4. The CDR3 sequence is CASSPGQSYEQYF. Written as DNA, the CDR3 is TGTGCCAGCAGCCCGGGACAGAGCTACGAGCAGTACTTC.

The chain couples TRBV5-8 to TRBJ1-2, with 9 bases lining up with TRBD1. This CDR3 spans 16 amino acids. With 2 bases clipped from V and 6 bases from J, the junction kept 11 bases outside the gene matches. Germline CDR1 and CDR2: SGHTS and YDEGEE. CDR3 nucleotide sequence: TGTGCCAGCAGCTTCGCCTCAGGGACAGGGCTTGATGGCTACACCTTC. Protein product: CASSFASGTGLDGYTF.

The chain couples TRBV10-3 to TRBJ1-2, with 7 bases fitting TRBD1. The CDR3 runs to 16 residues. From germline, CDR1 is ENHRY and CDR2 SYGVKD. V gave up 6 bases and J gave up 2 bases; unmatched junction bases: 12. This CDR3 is CAISRDRIKTNYGYTF. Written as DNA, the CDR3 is TGTGCCATCAGCAGGGACAGAATAAAGACGAACTATGGCTACACCTTC.

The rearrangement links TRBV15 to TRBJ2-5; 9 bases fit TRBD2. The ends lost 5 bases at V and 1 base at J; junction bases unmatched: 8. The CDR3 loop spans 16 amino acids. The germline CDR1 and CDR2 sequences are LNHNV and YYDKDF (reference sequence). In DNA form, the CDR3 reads TGTGCCACCAGCTTAACCTCTAGCGGGGTCCAAGAGACCCAGTACTTC. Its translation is CATSLTSSGVQETQYF.

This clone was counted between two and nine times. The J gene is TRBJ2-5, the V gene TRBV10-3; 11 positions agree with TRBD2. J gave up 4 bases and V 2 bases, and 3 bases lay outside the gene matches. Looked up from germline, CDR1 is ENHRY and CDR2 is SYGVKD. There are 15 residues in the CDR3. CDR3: CAISEDSGRGETQYF. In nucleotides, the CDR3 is TGTGCCATCAGTGAGGATAGCGGGAGGGGAGAGACCCAGTACTTC.

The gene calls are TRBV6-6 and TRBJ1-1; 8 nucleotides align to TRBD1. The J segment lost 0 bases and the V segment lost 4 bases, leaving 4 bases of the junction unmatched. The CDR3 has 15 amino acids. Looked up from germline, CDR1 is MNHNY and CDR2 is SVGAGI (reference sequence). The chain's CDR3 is CASSSDRGMNTEAFF. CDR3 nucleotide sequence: TGTGCCAGCAGTTCCGACAGGGGAATGAACACTGAAGCTTTCTTT.

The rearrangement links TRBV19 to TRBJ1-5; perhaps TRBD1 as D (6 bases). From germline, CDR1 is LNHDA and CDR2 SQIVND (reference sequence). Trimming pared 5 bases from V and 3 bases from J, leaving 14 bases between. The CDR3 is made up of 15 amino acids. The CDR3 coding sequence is TGTGCCAGTAGTGGTAAGAGGGACACCAATCAGCCCCAGCATTTT. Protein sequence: CASSGKRDTNQPQHF.

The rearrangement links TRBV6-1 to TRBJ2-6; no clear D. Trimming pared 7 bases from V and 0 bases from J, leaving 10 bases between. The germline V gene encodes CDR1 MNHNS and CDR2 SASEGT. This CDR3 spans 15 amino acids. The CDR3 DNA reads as TGTGCCAGCAAGAAACAAATCTCTGGGGCCAACGTCCTGACTTTC. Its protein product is CASKKQISGANVLTF.